This entry features one TCR beta chain sequence. The antigen is undetermined. Trimming pared 6 bases from V and 3 bases from J, leaving 15 bases between. The CDR3 covers 14 residues. CDR1 is MNHEY, CDR2 SVGAGI, per germline. This entry comes from a study of T-cell memory formation after mild COVID-19. For the study at large: Most TCR clusters belonged to a single donor.

Employing constant-segment primers, 5'RACE generated TCR alpha and TCR beta cDNA libraries bearing sample barcodes and UMIs. TCRdb fed the 5' RACE reads into MiXCR, producing one record per CDR3 protein. The sample includes just under 550,000 distinct CDR3 sequences, roughly 21% of them seen just once. Study observations and caveats: Pre-infection memory carried some responding clones, suggesting that cross-reactive memory joined. Later expanders leaned CD4+, whereas clones that contracted between day 15 and 85 were balanced CD4/CD8.

Sequenced sample: PBMCs or a T cell subset sorted from them (not recorded which). V is TRBV6-5 and J is TRBJ2-7, with D possibly matching TRBD1 (6 bases). This receptor was taken from an adult woman who had mild COVID-19 (a few samples of this study predate the infection). Cell type and time point are not known. CDR3: CASSFEQGFYEQYF. The CDR3 DNA follows: TGTGCCAGCAGCTTTGAACAGGGATTCTACGAGCAGTACTTC.